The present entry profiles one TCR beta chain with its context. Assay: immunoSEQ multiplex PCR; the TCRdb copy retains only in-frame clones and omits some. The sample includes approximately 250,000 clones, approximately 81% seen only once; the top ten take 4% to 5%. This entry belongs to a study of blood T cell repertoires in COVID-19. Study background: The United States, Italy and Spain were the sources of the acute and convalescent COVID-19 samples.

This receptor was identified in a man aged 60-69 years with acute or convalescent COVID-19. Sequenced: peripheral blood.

The CDR3, as DNA: TGTGCCAGCAGTGAGACAAGAATGAAAGAGACCCAGTACTTC. This gives the protein CASSETRMKETQYF. The chain carries TRBV6-2 or TRBV6-3 and TRBJ2-5; D is undetermined. CDR1 and CDR2 (germline): MNHEY, SVGEGT. CDR3 length: 14 amino acids. Trimming pared 5 bases from V and 3 bases from J, leaving 13 bases between.